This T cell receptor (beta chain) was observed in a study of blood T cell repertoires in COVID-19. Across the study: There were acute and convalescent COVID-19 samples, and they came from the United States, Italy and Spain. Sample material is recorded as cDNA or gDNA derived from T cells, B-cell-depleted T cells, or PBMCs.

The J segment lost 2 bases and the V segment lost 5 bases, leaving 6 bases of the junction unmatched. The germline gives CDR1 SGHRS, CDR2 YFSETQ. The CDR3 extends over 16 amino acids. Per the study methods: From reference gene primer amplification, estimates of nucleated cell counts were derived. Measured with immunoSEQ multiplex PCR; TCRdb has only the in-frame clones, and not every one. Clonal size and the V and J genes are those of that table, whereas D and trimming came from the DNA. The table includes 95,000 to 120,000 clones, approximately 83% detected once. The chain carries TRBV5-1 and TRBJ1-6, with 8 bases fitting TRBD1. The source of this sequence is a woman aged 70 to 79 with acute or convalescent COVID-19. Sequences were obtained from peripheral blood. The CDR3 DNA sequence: TGCGCCAGCAGGCCCCGGACAGGGACCTATAATTCACCCCTCCACTTT. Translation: CASRPRTGTYNSPLHF.